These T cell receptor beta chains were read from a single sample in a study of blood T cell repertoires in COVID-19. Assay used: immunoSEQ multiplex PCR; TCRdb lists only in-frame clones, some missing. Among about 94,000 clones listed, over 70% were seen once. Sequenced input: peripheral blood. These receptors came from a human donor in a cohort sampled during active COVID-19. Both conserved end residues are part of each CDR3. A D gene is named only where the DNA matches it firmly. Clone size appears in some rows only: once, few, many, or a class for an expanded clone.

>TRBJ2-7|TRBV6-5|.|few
CASNQGPPYEQYF
TGTGCCAGCAATCAGGGTCCTCCTTACGAGCAGTACTTC
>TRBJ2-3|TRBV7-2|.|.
CASRRTSTDTQYF
TGTGCCAGCAGACGGACTAGCACAGATACGCAGTATTTT
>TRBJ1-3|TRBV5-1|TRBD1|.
CASSGDRALGNTIYF
TGCGCCAGCAGTGGGGACAGGGCCCTTGGAAACACCATATATTTT
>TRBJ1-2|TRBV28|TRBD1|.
CASSLTGRPNYGYTF
TGTGCCAGCAGTTTGACAGGGAGACCTAACTATGGCTACACCTTC
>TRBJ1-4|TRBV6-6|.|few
CASSYQEGIEKLFF
TGTGCCAGCAGTTACCAGGAGGGTATTGAAAAACTGTTTTTT
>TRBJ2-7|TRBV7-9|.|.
CASSLPGVEQYF
TGTGCCAGCAGCTTGCCCGGGGTCGAGCAGTACTTC
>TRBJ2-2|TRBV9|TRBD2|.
CASSVESGRRTGELFF
TGTGCCAGCAGCGTAGAAAGCGGGAGGCGCACCGGGGAGCTGTTTTTT
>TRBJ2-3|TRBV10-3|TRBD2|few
CAISDQSGRGTDTQYF
TGTGCCATCAGTGATCAGAGCGGGAGAGGTACAGATACGCAGTATTTT
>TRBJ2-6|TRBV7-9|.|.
CASSLVQNGANVLTF
TGTGCCAGCAGCTTAGTACAGAACGGGGCCAACGTCCTGACTTTC
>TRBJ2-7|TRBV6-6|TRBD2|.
CASSLAGDSYEQYF
TGTGCCAGCTCTTTAGCGGGGGATTCCTACGAGCAGTACTTC
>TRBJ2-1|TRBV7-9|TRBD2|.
CASSLTSGNYNEQFF
TGTGCCAGCAGCTTAACTAGCGGGAACTACAATGAGCAGTTCTTC
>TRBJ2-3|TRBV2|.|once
CASSEKGATADTQYF
TGTGCCAGCAGTGAAAAGGGAGCGACGGCAGATACGCAGTATTTT
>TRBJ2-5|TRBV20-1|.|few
CSAPDIGTQYF
TGCAGTGCTCCCGATATCGGGACCCAGTACTTC
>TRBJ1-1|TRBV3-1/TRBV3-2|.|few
CASSQGWAVVTEAFF
TGTGCCAGCAGCCAAGGGTGGGCAGTAGTAACTGAAGCTTTCTTT
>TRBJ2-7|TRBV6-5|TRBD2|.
CASRPGLAGVGEQYF
TGTGCCAGCAGACCCGGACTAGCGGGAGTTGGCGAGCAGTACTTC
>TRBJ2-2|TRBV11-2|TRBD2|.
CASSPTSGNTGELFF
TGTGCCAGCAGTCCGACTAGCGGGAACACCGGGGAGCTGTTTTTT
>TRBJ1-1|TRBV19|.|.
CASLKGGDTEAFF
TGTGCCAGTTTGAAGGGGGGGGACACTGAAGCTTTCTTT
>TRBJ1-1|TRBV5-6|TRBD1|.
CASSWTGQQNLAEAFF
TGTGCCAGCAGCTGGACGGGACAGCAGAATCTCGCTGAAGCTTTCTTT
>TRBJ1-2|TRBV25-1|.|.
CASSAPTREYTF
TGTGCCAGCAGTGCCCCCACTCGAGAGTACACCTTC
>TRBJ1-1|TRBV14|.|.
CASSQNTPNTEAFF
TGTGCCAGCAGCCAAAATACACCTAACACTGAAGCTTTCTTT
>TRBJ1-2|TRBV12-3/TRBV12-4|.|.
CASSRGGGYTF
TGTGCCAGCAGTCGGGGTGGGGGCTACACCTTC
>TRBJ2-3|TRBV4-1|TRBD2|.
CASSQLKGGEAGNTDTQYF
TGCGCCAGCAGCCAACTTAAGGGCGGGGAAGCGGGAAATACAGATACGCAGTATTTT
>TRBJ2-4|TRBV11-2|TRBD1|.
CASSAIQGAKYIQYF
TGTGCCAGCAGCGCGATCCAGGGGGCGAAGTACATTCAGTACTTC
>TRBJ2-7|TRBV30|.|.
CAWSVQGRLVYEQYF
TGTGCCTGGAGTGTACAGGGCCGTCTCGTCTACGAGCAGTACTTC
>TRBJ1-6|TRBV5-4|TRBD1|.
CASSLAGTGNSPLHF
TGTGCCAGCAGCTTGGCCGGGACAGGGAATTCACCCCTCCACTTT
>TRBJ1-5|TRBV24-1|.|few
CATSDSGAGNQPQHF
TGTGCCACCAGTGATTCAGGGGCAGGCAATCAGCCCCAGCATTTT
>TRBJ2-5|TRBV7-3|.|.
CASSRSSQETQYF
TGTGCCAGCAGCCGAAGTAGCCAAGAGACCCAGTACTTC
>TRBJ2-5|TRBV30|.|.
CAWSVVGAGETQYF
TGTGCCTGGAGTGTTGTAGGGGCCGGGGAGACCCAGTACTTC
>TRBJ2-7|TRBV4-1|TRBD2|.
CASSQGQGLGSYEQYF
TGCGCCAGCAGCCAAGGCCAGGGACTAGGATCGTACGAGCAGTACTTC
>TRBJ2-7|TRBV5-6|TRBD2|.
CASSLAGLAGNEQYF
TGTGCCAGCAGCTTGGCAGGACTAGCGGGAAACGAGCAGTACTTC
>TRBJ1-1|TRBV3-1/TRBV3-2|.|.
CASSQVTGENTEAFF
TGTGCCAGCAGCCAAGTTACAGGCGAGAACACTGAAGCTTTCTTT
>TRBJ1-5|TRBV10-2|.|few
CASSTAYSNQPQHF
TGCGCCAGCAGTACAGCTTATAGCAATCAGCCCCAGCATTTT
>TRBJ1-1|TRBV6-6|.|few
CASSYSGLEAFF
TGTGCCAGCAGTTACTCGGGGCTTGAAGCTTTCTTT
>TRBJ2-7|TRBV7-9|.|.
CASSTGLRSSYEQYF
TGTGCCAGCAGCACAGGCTTAAGGAGCTCCTACGAGCAGTACTTC
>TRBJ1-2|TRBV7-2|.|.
CASSLVEANYGYTF
TGTGCCAGCAGCTTAGTGGAGGCCAACTATGGCTACACCTTC
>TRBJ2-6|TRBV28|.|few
CASRQTSGANVLTF
TGTGCCAGCAGGCAGACTTCTGGGGCCAACGTCCTGACTTTC
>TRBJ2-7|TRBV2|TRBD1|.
CASWGTGGYEQYF
TGTGCCAGCTGGGGGACAGGGGGCTACGAGCAGTACTTC
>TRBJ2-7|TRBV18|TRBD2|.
CASSPSSSGSWGQYF
TGTGCCAGCTCACCAAGCTCTAGCGGGAGTTGGGGGCAGTACTTC
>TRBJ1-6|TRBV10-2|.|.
CASSESRAGRGNSPLHF
TGCGCCAGCAGTGAGAGTAGGGCAGGGAGGGGTAATTCACCCCTCCACTTT
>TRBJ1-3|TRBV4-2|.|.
CASSRPGDSGNTIYF
TGTGCCAGCAGCCGCCCCGGGGACTCTGGAAACACCATATATTTT
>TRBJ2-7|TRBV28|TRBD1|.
CASSFARGPVEQYF
TGTGCCAGCAGTTTTGCCAGGGGGCCTGTCGAGCAGTACTTC
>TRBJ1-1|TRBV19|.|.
CASIQEMNTEAFF
TGTGCCAGTATTCAAGAGATGAACACTGAAGCTTTCTTT
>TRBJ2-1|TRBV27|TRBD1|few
CATRDPKGQSYNEQFF
TGTGCCACCCGGGACCCGAAGGGACAGTCCTACAATGAGCAGTTCTTC
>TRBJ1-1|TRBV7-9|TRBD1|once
CASSRSDRGSEAFF
TGTGCCAGCAGCCGCTCGGACAGGGGTTCTGAAGCTTTCTTT
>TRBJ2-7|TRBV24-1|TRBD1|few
CATFWDSLVHEQYF
TGTGCCACCTTTTGGGACAGCCTAGTACACGAGCAGTACTTC
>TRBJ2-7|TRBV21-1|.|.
CASSKAGRETGEQYF
TGTGCCAGCAGCAAAGCTGGGCGGGAGACGGGGGAGCAGTACTTC
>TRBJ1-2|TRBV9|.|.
CASSVEQRGVLGYTF
TGTGCCAGCAGCGTAGAACAAAGGGGCGTATTGGGCTACACCTTC
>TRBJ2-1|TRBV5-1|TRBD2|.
CASSRSGSRNNEQFF
TGCGCCAGCAGCCGAAGCGGGAGTCGTAACAATGAGCAGTTCTTC
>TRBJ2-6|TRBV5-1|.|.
CASSLQQGAGANVLTF
TGCGCCAGCAGCTTGCAACAGGGCGCTGGGGCCAACGTCCTGACTTTC
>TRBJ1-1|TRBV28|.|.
CASSYGRGTEAFF
TGTGCCAGCAGTTACGGCCGGGGCACTGAAGCTTTCTTT
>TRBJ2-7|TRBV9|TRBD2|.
CASSVAPAGENEQYF
TGTGCCAGCAGCGTAGCTCCAGCGGGAGAGAACGAGCAGTACTTC
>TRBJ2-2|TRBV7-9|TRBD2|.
CASSPSGRAGGELFF
TGTGCCAGCAGCCCTAGCGGGAGGGCCGGCGGGGAGCTGTTTTTT
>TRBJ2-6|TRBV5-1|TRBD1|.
CASSSLSGTGAFSGANVLTF
TGCGCCAGCAGCTCTCTATCCGGGACAGGGGCTTTCTCTGGGGCCAACGTCCTGACTTTC
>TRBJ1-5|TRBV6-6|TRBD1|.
CASSFGQGNGPQHF
TGTGCCAGCAGCTTCGGACAGGGTAACGGGCCCCAGCATTTT
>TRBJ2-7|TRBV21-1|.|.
CASSNRQTSGRYEQYF
TGTGCCAGCAGCAATCGGCAGACTAGCGGAAGGTACGAGCAGTACTTC